Shown below are 16 T cell receptor beta chains from a single sample sequenced in a study of blood T cell repertoires in COVID-19. This table comes from immunoSEQ multiplex PCR, and its TCRdb copy is limited to in-frame clones, with some not included. The sample lists 400,000 to 500,000 clones, 88% seen once, with 1.2% to 1.5% in the top ten. Sequenced material: PBMCs or T cells enriched from blood (not recorded which). The receptors derive from a woman between 18 and 29 years old who had been exposed to COVID-19.

About this clone: The identical CDR3 is also encoded by other nucleotide sequences in the sample. V gene TRBV18 combines with J gene TRBJ2-5, with a tentative D call TRBD1 (5 bases). The ends were cut back, 1 base at V and 2 bases at J, with 5 bases in the middle. This CDR3 comprises 13 residues. The germline gives CDR1 KGHSH, CDR2 LQKENI. This CDR3 is CASSPQGQETQYF. In DNA, the CDR3 is TGTGCCAGCTCACCACAGGGGCAAGAGACCCAGTACTTC.

The genes are TRBV10-3 and TRBJ2-7; D unclear. Trimming took off 0 bases at V and 2 bases at J, with 5 bases between the two ends. This CDR3 spans 13 amino acids. The germline V gene has CDR1 ENHRY and CDR2 SYGVKD. CDR3 nucleotide sequence: TGTGCCATCAGTGAGTCGAGGACCTACGAGCAGTACTTC. It is translated as CAISESRTYEQYF.

This chain joins TRBV28 and TRBJ2-5, with a tentative D call TRBD2 (6 bases). The CDR3 extends over 11 amino acids. Trimming shortened V by 2 bases and J by 12 bases, and 10 bases separated the two germline ends. Germline CDR1 is MDHEN and CDR2 is SYDVKM. The CDR3 reads CASSLRELEYF. Here the CDR3 DNA reads TGTGCCAGCAGTTTACGGGAGTTGGAGTACTTC.

This clone has a single count. The J gene is TRBJ2-7, the V gene TRBV27; 12 bases line up with TRBD2. The trim removed 9 bases at V and 4 bases at J, leaving 4 bases unmatched. Looked up from germline, CDR1 is MNHEY and CDR2 is SMNVEV (reference sequence). The CDR3 contains 13 residues. CDR3 loop: CASRLAGVYEQYF. The CDR3 nucleotides are TGTGCCAGTCGACTAGCGGGAGTGTACGAGCAGTACTTC.

This clone was found once. The genes are TRBV19 and TRBJ1-6, with 7 positions matching TRBD1. Germline CDR1 is LNHDA and CDR2 is SQIVND (reference sequence). The V gene end was trimmed by 7 bases and the J gene end by 9 bases; junction bases not matched to a gene: 9. The CDR3 is 14 residues long. The chain's CDR3 is CASTAATGSSPLHF. CDR3 DNA: TGTGCCAGTACCGCCGCGACAGGGTCTTCACCCCTCCACTTT.

The chain links TRBV2 to TRBJ2-7, with 8 bases identical to TRBD1. The CDR3 is 16 amino acids. The germline CDR1 and CDR2 sequences are SNHLY and FYNNEI. Unmatched junction bases numbered 15, after V lost 6 bases and J lost 5 bases. The CDR3 DNA follows: TGTGCCAGCAGGAGGTGGGGGCAGGGGGCAGCCAACGAGCAGTACTTC. Its translation: CASRRWGQGAANEQYF.

V and J are TRBV7-9 and TRBJ2-2, with 11 nucleotides matching TRBD2. The CDR3 extends over 15 amino acids. The germline gives CDR1 SEHNR, CDR2 FQNEAQ (reference sequence). Trimming cost V 2 bases and J 5 bases; bases outside gene matches: 1. DNA of the CDR3: TGTGCCAGCAGCTTACGGACTAGCGGGACCGGGGAGCTGTTTTTT. It codes for CASSLRTSGTGELFF.

CDR3 in amino acids: CASSLVAGDMTDTQYF. The CDR3 DNA reads as TGTGCCAGCAGCTTAGTGGCGGGAGACATGACAGATACGCAGTATTTT. The chain uses TRBV7-6 and TRBJ2-3, with 7 bases that match TRBD2. The trim removed 1 base at V and 3 bases at J, leaving 7 bases unmatched. The germline CDR1 and CDR2 sequences are SGHVS and FNYEAQ. This CDR3 has 16 amino acids. The variable domain in full, completed from reference TRBV7-6 and TRBJ2-3, reads GAGVSQSPRYKVTKRGQDVALRCDPISGHVSLYWYRQALGQGPEFLTYFNYEAQQDKSGLPNDRFSAERPEGSISTLTIQRTEQRDSAMYRCASSLVAGDMTDTQYFGPGTRLTVL.

This rearrangement joins TRBV5-1 to TRBJ1-5, with D uncertain. The germline V gene encodes CDR1 SGHRS and CDR2 YFSETQ. The CDR3 spans 15 residues. The V and J ends lost 1 base and 1 base respectively, with 9 bases between them. The CDR3 here is CASSLRGGSNQPQHF. CDR3 nucleotides: TGCGCCAGCAGCTTGAGAGGAGGCAGCAATCAGCCCCAGCATTTT.

The chain links TRBV29-1 to TRBJ2-7; possibly TRBD2 for D (5 bases). V lost 3 bases to trimming and J lost 7 bases, with 16 bases between them. Germline-derived CDR1 and CDR2 are SQVTM and ANQGSEA. The CDR3 consists of 13 residues. Here the CDR3 reads CSVDRSTAGEQYF. The CDR3 DNA is TGCAGCGTTGACAGGTCGACGGCGGGTGAGCAGTACTTC.

CDR3 sequence (DNA): TGTGCCAGCAGCTTGACAGGGGGCGCGGTAAAACTGTTTTTT. Translation: CASSLTGGAVKLFF. The chain joins TRBV5-6 to TRBJ1-4, with 9 positions matching TRBD1. Germline V gene lookup returns CDR1 SGHDT and CDR2 YYEEEE. V was clipped by 1 base and J by 10 bases; unmatched bases: 5. CDR3 length: 14 residues. The full variable domain, in which reference TRBV5-6 and TRBJ1-4 provide the parts outside the CDR3, is DAGVTQSPTHLIKTRGQQVTLRCSPKSGHDTVSWYQQALGQGPQFIFQYYEEEERQRGNFPDRFSGHQFPNYSSELNVNALLLGDSALYLCASSLTGGAVKLFFGSGTQLSVL.

CDR3 in DNA: TGTGCCAGCAGCATAACAGGGGCCCTCAACTTGAACACTGAAGCTTTCTTT. It yields the protein CASSITGALNLNTEAFF. This chain connects TRBV7-8 to TRBJ1-1, with 7 nucleotides matching TRBD1. V lost 5 bases and J lost 0; bases outside the gene matches: 12. CDR3 length equals 17 residues. Looked up from germline, CDR1 is SGHVS and CDR2 is FQNEAQ.

This clone came up a few times. This sequence joins TRBV9 and TRBJ2-7; 8 bases agree with TRBD1. CDR1 is SGDLS, CDR2 YYNGEE, per germline. The CDR3 covers 15 residues. Unmatched junction bases numbered 10, after V lost 4 bases and J lost 4 bases. CDR3 DNA sequence: TGTGCCAGCAGCCCTCAGACAGGGGCTTATTACGAGCAGTACTTC. Amino acid sequence: CASSPQTGAYYEQYF.

This clone has more than one count but fewer than ten. This sequence joins TRBV19 and TRBJ2-7, with 11 bases aligning to TRBD2. In germline, CDR1 is LNHDA, CDR2 SQIVND (reference sequence). This CDR3 is 17 amino acids long. After removal of 3 bases from V and 2 bases from J, the junction contained 9 bases not matched to a gene. The CDR3 coding sequence is TGTGCCAGTAGTATTTTAGCACTAGCGGGAGCACCCTACGAGCAGTACTTC. It yields the protein CASSILALAGAPYEQYF.

The CDR3 protein is CSSPSWRGPYEQYF. Here the CDR3 DNA reads TGCTCCTCACCCTCCTGGCGGGGGCCCTACGAGCAGTACTTC. V usage is TRBV5-1 and J usage is TRBJ2-7, with D perhaps matching TRBD2 (7 bases). Looked up from germline, CDR1 is SGHRS and CDR2 is YFSETQ. This CDR3 spans 14 amino acids.

The genes are TRBV28 and TRBJ1-4; D gene unclear. Germline V gene lookup returns CDR1 MDHEN and CDR2 SYDVKM. The CDR3 spans 14 residues. The V gene lost 1 base and the J gene lost 4 bases, with 7 bases spanning the gap. The CDR3 here is CASSLFQINEKLFF. The CDR3 DNA sequence: TGTGCCAGCAGTTTATTTCAGATTAATGAAAAACTGTTTTTT.